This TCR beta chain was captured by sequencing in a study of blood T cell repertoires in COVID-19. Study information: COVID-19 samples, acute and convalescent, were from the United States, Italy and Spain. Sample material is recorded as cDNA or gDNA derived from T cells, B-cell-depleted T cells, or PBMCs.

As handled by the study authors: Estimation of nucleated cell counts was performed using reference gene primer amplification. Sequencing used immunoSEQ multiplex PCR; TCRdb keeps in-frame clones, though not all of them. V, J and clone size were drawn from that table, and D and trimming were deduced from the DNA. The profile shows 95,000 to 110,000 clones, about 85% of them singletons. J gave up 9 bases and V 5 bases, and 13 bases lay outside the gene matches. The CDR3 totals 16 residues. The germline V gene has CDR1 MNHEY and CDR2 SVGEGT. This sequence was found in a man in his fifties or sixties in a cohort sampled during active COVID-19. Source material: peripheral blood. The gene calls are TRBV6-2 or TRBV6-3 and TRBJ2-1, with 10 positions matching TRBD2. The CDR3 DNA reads TGTGCCAGCAGTCAGCGGGGGGGCGGGGCCCACAGTGAGCAGTTCTTC. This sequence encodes CASSQRGGGAHSEQFF.